This is a list of T cell receptor beta chains from one sample in a study of regulatory T cells in long-lasting Graves disease. Each CDR3 protein is one row after TCRdb ran MiXCR on the multiplex PCR reads. The table lists hundreds of thousands of distinct CDR3 sequences, over 15% of them singletons, with roughly 29% in the top ten. This sample also belongs to another study, concerning T cells in Graves' hyperthyroidism and ophthalmopathy.

The sample here was peripheral blood mononuclear cells (PBMCs), taken at new diagnosis, from a patient treated with antithyroid drugs. These receptors were collected from a man aged 35-49 years with Graves disease. Each CDR3 is given with its conserved first and last residue. A D gene is named only where the DNA matches it firmly. Some rows have no size entry. The others give once, few or many, or a class for an expanded clone.

clone_size: many; d_call: NA; j_call: TRBJ1-5; v_call: TRBV27; cdr3_aa: CATGGLRDSNQPQHF; cdr3_nt: TGTGCCACCGGGGGGCTACGGGACTCAAATCAGCCCCAGCATTTT
clone_size: many; d_call: NA; j_call: TRBJ2-1; v_call: TRBV5-1; cdr3_aa: CASSLGTTIDEQFF; cdr3_nt: TGCGCCAGCAGCTTAGGGACCACCATAGATGAGCAGTTCTTC
clone_size: NA; d_call: TRBD1; j_call: TRBJ1-5; v_call: TRBV28; cdr3_aa: CASREQGASQPQHF; cdr3_nt: TGTGCCAGCAGAGAGCAGGGGGCAAGTCAGCCCCAGCATTTT
clone_size: many; d_call: NA; j_call: TRBJ2-6; v_call: TRBV12-3/TRBV12-4; cdr3_aa: CASSLGPDYSGANVLTF; cdr3_nt: TGTGCCAGCAGTTTAGGCCCTGACTACTCTGGGGCCAACGTCCTGACTTTC
clone_size: NA; d_call: TRBD2; j_call: TRBJ2-7; v_call: TRBV6-1; cdr3_aa: CASRIAGESYEQYF; cdr3_nt: TGTGCCAGCAGAATAGCGGGAGAGTCCTACGAGCAGTACTTC
clone_size: few; d_call: NA; j_call: TRBJ1-4; v_call: TRBV3-1; cdr3_aa: CASSQNRGATNEKLFF; cdr3_nt: TGTGCCAGCAGCCAAAATCGGGGGGCAACTAATGAAAAACTGTTTTTT
clone_size: many; d_call: TRBD1; j_call: TRBJ2-1; v_call: TRBV6-2/TRBV6-3; cdr3_aa: CASSYPGQGDDEQFF; cdr3_nt: TGTGCCAGCAGTTACCCGGGACAGGGGGACGATGAGCAGTTCTTC
clone_size: NA; d_call: NA; j_call: TRBJ2-5; v_call: TRBV28; cdr3_aa: CASSSSPGYETQYF; cdr3_nt: TGTGCCAGCAGCTCCAGTCCGGGGTACGAGACCCAGTACTTC
clone_size: few; d_call: NA; j_call: TRBJ1-4; v_call: TRBV10-3; cdr3_aa: CAISESDGGKLFF; cdr3_nt: TGTGCCATCAGTGAGTCCGATGGAGGAAAACTGTTTTTT
clone_size: many; d_call: TRBD2; j_call: TRBJ2-1; v_call: TRBV3-1; cdr3_aa: CASSQDFTSGGFVDEQFF; cdr3_nt: TGTGCCAGCAGCCAAGATTTCACTAGCGGGGGGTTTGTCGATGAGCAGTTCTTC